The next 10 T cell receptor beta chains were all read from a single sample in a study of T cells in localized non-small cell lung cancer. Clones were read by immunoSEQ multiplex PCR, and TCRdb kept only the in-frame ones, dropping some. The table includes 1,800 or so clones, around 21% detected once. This sample comprised lung tumor tissue, obtained before any cancer treatment. The receptors come from a male donor aged 60 or older with stage I lung adenocarcinoma.

This chain connects TRBV7-6 to TRBJ2-3, with 10 bases identical to TRBD2. The germline gives CDR1 SGHVS, CDR2 FNYEAQ. J lost 4 bases, V lost 5 bases, and 12 bases had no gene match. The CDR3 covers 17 residues. CDR3 coding DNA: TGTGCCAGCAGCCAGGAGCCTCTAGCGGGGGACGCAGATACGCAGTATTTT. Protein: CASSQEPLAGDADTQYF.

The genes are TRBV11-3 and TRBJ1-6; D gene ambiguous. Per germline, CDR1 SGHNT and CDR2 YENEEA. Between the trimmed V and J ends, which lost 5 bases and 10 bases, there was a span of 18 bases. This CDR3 region has 15 residues. The CDR3 is CASSSGPGRESPLHF. In nucleotides, the CDR3 is TGTGCCAGCAGCAGCGGGCCGGGTAGGGAGTCACCCCTCCACTTT.

This clone is classed as large. The chain employs TRBV6-8 and TRBJ2-7, with D perhaps TRBD1 or TRBD2 (6 bases each). The CDR3 length is 15 residues. Trimming took off 1 base at V and 3 bases at J, with 13 bases between the two ends. Germline-derived CDR1 and CDR2 are MNHGY and SAAAGT. DNA of the CDR3: TGTGCCAGCAGTTACTTCCACGGGGGCCACTACGAGCAGTACTTC. This translates into CASSYFHGGHYEQYF.

This clone is large (0.1 to 1%) by share. At one of its ends the junction is not consistent with the germline gene, which may arise from a read error. V and J are TRBV6-8 and TRBJ2-5; 8 positions agree with TRBD1. The CDR3 spans 13 residues. Germline assignment: CDR1 MNHGY and CDR2 SAAAGT. CDR3 nucleotides: TGTGCCACCAGTGGACAGGGCCAGGAGACCCAGTACTTC. It is translated as CATSGQGQETQYF.

This rearrangement joins TRBV5-1 to TRBJ2-1; TRBD2 agrees at 7 bases. Germline V gene lookup returns CDR1 SGHRS and CDR2 YFSETQ. CDR3 length: 15 amino acids. V dropped 4 bases and J dropped 5; count of bases not matched to a gene: 9. CDR3 DNA sequence: TGCGCCAGCAGCATCGGCTCGACTAGCCACAATGAGCAGTTCTTC. It encodes CASSIGSTSHNEQFF.

This chain joins TRBV15 and TRBJ2-1; either TRBD1 or TRBD2 may fit D (5 bases each). The CDR3 is 18 residues long. V lost 1 base, J lost 8 bases, and 24 bases lay in between. Germline loops: CDR1 LNHNV, CDR2 YYDKDF (reference sequence). CDR3 DNA sequence: TGTGCCACCAGCAGAGGCCTAAGAGGGGAGACTTATGATTATGAGCAGTTCTTC. It codes for CATSRGLRGETYDYEQFF.

This clone was seen more than once but under ten times. The chain has TRBV30 and TRBJ1-4, with D perhaps TRBD1 (5 bases). Per germline, CDR1 GTSNPN and CDR2 SVGIG (reference sequence). With 6 bases removed from V and 3 bases from J, the gap between germline ends came to 11 bases. The CDR3 contains 13 residues. This CDR3 is CACTRQPNEKLFF. The CDR3 nucleotides read TGTGCCTGCACCCGACAGCCTAATGAAAAACTGTTTTTT. Using reference TRBV30 and TRBJ1-4 for the parts outside the CDR3, the full variable domain is SQTIHQWPATLVQPVGSPLSLECTVEGTSNPNLYWYRQAAGRGLQLLFYSVGIGQISSEVPQNLSASRPQDRQFILSSKKLLLSDSGFYLCACTRQPNEKLFFGSGTQLSVL.

This clone is labeled as medium-sized. The rearrangement uses TRBV6-8 and TRBJ2-5; either TRBD1 or TRBD2 may fit D (6 bases each). Trimming removed 5 bases from V and 5 bases from J, with 21 bases in between. The CDR3 has 16 amino acids. The germline gives CDR1 MNHGY, CDR2 SAAAGT. In DNA form, the CDR3 reads TGTGCCAGCAGTCCCGCCGGGGGCGCGCTAGTCGAGACCCAGTACTTC. Translating gives CASSPAGGALVETQYF.

V and J are TRBV12-5 and TRBJ1-1; D remains unclear. This CDR3 comprises 12 residues. The germline CDR1 and CDR2 sequences are LGHNT and FRNRAP. In nucleotides, the CDR3 is TGTGCCAGCAAGGGCGGGGACACTGAAGCTTTCTTT. Its protein is CASKGGDTEAFF. The complete variable domain, with remaining parts taken from reference TRBV12-5 and TRBJ1-1, reads DARVTQTPRHKVTEMGQEVTMRCQPILGHNTVFWYRQTMMQGLELLAYFRNRAPLDDSGMPKDRFSAEMPDATLATLKIQPSEPRDSAVYFCASKGGDTEAFFGQGTRLTVV.

The CDR3 bases are TGTGCCAGCAGTTTTAGGAAGTCACCCCTCCACTTT. Protein sequence: CASSFRKSPLHF. The V call is TRBV28, the J call TRBJ1-6; D not certain. The germline CDR1 and CDR2 sequences are MDHEN and SYDVKM. CDR3 length: 12 amino acids. Trimming removed 3 bases from V and 10 bases from J, with 7 bases in between.